This T cell receptor beta chain emerged from a study of cytomegalovirus exposure and HLA in healthy donors. Study-level information: Among around 200 million T cells, an earlier analysis found around 100 million unique TCR beta sequences. Points from the study as a whole: TCR beta sequences reportedly predicted most subjects' HLA-A and HLA-B alleles accurately. Earlier analysis found most TCR beta V segments productive about 87% or about 30% of the time.

About this clone itself: Its antigen is not known.

The trim removed 7 bases at V and 0 bases at J, leaving 4 bases unmatched. This CDR3 has 13 residues. CDR1 and CDR2 (germline): SQVTM, ANQGSEA. The PCR was carried out with 60 Vbeta primers and 13 Jbeta primers. Some clones are missing from TCRdb's copy, which holds only in-frame ones; the method was immunoSEQ multiplex PCR. The table records 150,000 or so clones, 70% to 90% of them present only once. Sequenced: PBMCs. The TCR was taken from a man younger than 35 in good health and CMV-seropositive. The chain is built from TRBV29-1 and TRBJ2-3; 7 bases line up with TRBD1. CDR3 sequence reads: CSAGQTSTDTQYF. CDR3 DNA sequence: TGCAGCGCGGGACAGACTAGCACAGATACGCAGTATTTT.